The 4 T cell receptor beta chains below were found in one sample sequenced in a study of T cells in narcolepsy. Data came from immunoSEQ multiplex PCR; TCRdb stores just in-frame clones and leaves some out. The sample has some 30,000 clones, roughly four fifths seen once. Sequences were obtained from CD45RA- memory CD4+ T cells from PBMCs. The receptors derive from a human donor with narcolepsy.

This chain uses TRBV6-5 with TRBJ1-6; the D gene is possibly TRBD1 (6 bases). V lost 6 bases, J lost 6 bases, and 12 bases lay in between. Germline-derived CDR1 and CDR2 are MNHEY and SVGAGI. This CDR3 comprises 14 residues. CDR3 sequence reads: CASRPRTANSPLHF. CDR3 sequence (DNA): TGTGCCAGCAGACCCCGGACAGCTAATTCACCCCTCCACTTT.

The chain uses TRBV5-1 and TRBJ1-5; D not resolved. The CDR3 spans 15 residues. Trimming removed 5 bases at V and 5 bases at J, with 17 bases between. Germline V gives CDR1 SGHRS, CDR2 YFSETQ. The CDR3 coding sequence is TGCGCCAGCAGTCTGACGGGAGACGAGTATCAGCCCCAGCATTTT. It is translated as CASSLTGDEYQPQHF.

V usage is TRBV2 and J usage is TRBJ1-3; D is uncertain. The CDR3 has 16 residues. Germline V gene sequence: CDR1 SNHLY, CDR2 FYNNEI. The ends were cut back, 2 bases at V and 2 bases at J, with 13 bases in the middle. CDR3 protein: CASSERAGSTGNTIYF. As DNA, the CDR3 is TGTGCCAGCAGTGAACGGGCAGGTTCTACTGGAAACACCATATATTTT. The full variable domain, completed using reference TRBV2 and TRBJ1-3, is EPEVTQTPSHQVTQMGQEVILRCVPISNHLYFYWYRQILGQKVEFLVSFYNNEISEKSEIFDDQFSVERPDGSNFTLKIRSTKLEDSAMYFCASSERAGSTGNTIYFGEGSWLTVV.

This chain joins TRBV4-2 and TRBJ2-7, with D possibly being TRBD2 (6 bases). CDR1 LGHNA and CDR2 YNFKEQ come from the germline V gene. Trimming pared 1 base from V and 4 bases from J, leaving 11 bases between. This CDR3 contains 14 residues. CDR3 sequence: CASSQGGDSYEQYF. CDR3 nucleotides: TGTGCCAGCAGCCAAGGGGGGGACTCTTACGAGCAGTACTTC.